The 26 T cell receptor beta chains below come from one sample, sequenced in a study of cytomegalovirus exposure and HLA in healthy donors. The PCR ran on 60 Vbeta and 13 Jbeta primers. The data were produced by immunoSEQ multiplex PCR, yet TCRdb's version contains in-frame clones alone and is incomplete. This table holds about 140,000 clones, 70% found once. The sequenced sample consisted of PBMCs. The source of these receptors is a woman in her 30s in good health and CMV-seronegative.

The V gene is TRBV19, the J gene TRBJ2-1, with D perhaps matching TRBD2 (5 bases). CDR1 and CDR2 (germline): LNHDA, SQIVND (reference sequence). V was pared by 6 bases and J by 8 bases, with 20 bases between. The CDR3 consists of 15 residues. The CDR3 sequence: CASSHAGLAIYEQFF. Written as DNA, the CDR3 is TGTGCCAGTAGCCACGCTGGGCTAGCTATCTATGAGCAGTTCTTC. The full variable domain, its missing parts supplied by reference TRBV19 and TRBJ2-1, is DGGITQSPKYLFRKEGQNVTLSCEQNLNHDAMYWYRQDPGQGLRLIYYSQIVNDFQKGDIAEGYSVSREKKESFPLTVTSAQKNPTAFYLCASSHAGLAIYEQFFGPGTRLTVL.

This chain links TRBV14 with TRBJ2-3, with a possible D match to TRBD1 (5 bases). CDR1 is SGHDN, CDR2 FVKESK, per germline. V was trimmed by 1 base and J by 1 base, leaving 12 bases between them. The CDR3 is made up of 16 amino acids. The CDR3 loop is CASSQGQGMGTDTQYF. The CDR3 DNA sequence: TGTGCCAGCAGCCAAGGGCAGGGTATGGGCACAGATACGCAGTATTTT.

This chain's CDR3 is CASSPGVSLNTEAFF. The CDR3 nucleotides are TGTGCCAGCAGCCCCGGGGTATCTTTGAACACTGAAGCTTTCTTT. The gene calls are TRBV14 and TRBJ1-1; D not certain. Trimming pared 4 bases from V and 0 bases from J, leaving 12 bases between. Germline V gene data show CDR1 as SGHDN and CDR2 as FVKESK. There are 15 residues in the CDR3.

The chain joins TRBV7-3 to TRBJ2-3, with 13 positions matching TRBD2. V shed 5 bases and J 5 bases; nucleotides not matched to a gene: 4. Germline V gives CDR1 SGHTA, CDR2 FQGTGA. The CDR3 sequence is 15 residues long. The CDR3 here is CASSPTSGGLDTQYF. The CDR3 nucleotides are TGTGCCAGCAGCCCGACTAGCGGGGGGTTAGATACGCAGTATTTT.

About this clone itself: At one of its ends the junction is not consistent with the germline gene, which may arise from a read error. The chain has TRBV7-9 and TRBJ2-5; possible D gene TRBD2, 6 bases. CDR1 is SEHNR, CDR2 FQNEAQ, per germline (reference sequence). CDR3 length equals 14 residues. CDR3 bases: TGTTCCAGCAGCATGTCAACTAGCCGTCAGACCCAGTACTTC. Protein product: CSSSMSTSRQTQYF. The entire variable domain, with the rest obtained from reference TRBV7-9 and TRBJ2-5, is as follows: DTGVSQNPRHKITKRGQNVTFRCDPISEHNRLYWYRQTLGQGPEFLTYFQNEAQLEKSRLLSDRFSAERPKGSFSTLEIQRTEQGDSAMYLCSSSMSTSRQTQYFGPGTRLLVL.

This sequence joins TRBV7-9 and TRBJ2-3; D may be TRBD2 (5 bases). CDR1 is SEHNR and CDR2 is FQNEAQ in the germline V gene (reference sequence). The CDR3 extends over 16 amino acids. V gave up 1 base and J gave up 2 bases, with 13 bases separating them. CDR3 DNA sequence: TGTGCCAGCAGCTTAGGAGAGGGCTTACACACAGATACGCAGTATTTT. This codes for CASSLGEGLHTDTQYF. Full variable domain (rest looked up from reference TRBV7-9 and TRBJ2-3): DTGVSQNPRHKITKRGQNVTFRCDPISEHNRLYWYRQTLGQGPEFLTYFQNEAQLEKSRLLSDRFSAERPKGSFSTLEIQRTEQGDSAMYLCASSLGEGLHTDTQYFGPGTRLTVL.

Many counts were recorded for this clone. This chain connects TRBV6-5 to TRBJ2-7, with D possibly TRBD1 on 5 matching bases. V was clipped by 0 bases and J by 4 bases, with 13 bases between them. The CDR3 totals 15 residues. Per the germline V gene, CDR1 is MNHEY and CDR2 is SVGAGI. CDR3 in amino acids: CASSYSMQGPYEQYV. In nucleotides, the CDR3 is TGTGCCAGCAGTTACTCGATGCAGGGCCCTTACGAGCAGTACGTC.

V and J are TRBV6-1 and TRBJ2-5; TRBD2 agrees at 9 bases. This CDR3 comprises 15 residues. Trimming cost V 2 bases and J 4 bases; bases outside gene matches: 5. CDR1 is MNHNS, CDR2 SASEGT, per germline. CDR3 protein: CASSEKAGGAETQYF. The DNA of the CDR3 is TGTGCCAGCAGTGAAAAAGCGGGGGGCGCAGAGACCCAGTACTTC.

This clone was observed once. This sequence joins TRBV19 and TRBJ1-3; 7 bases fit TRBD1. V was pared by 6 bases and J by 0 bases, with 2 bases of the junction left unmatched. Per the germline V gene, CDR1 is LNHDA and CDR2 is SQIVND (reference sequence). This CDR3 spans 14 amino acids. The CDR3 region has the DNA TGTGCCAGTAGCAACAGGGGCTCTGGAAACACCATATATTTT. This translates into CASSNRGSGNTIYF.

The genes are TRBV2 and TRBJ2-7, with D unclear. CDR1 is SNHLY and CDR2 is FYNNEI in the germline V gene. CDR3 length equals 13 residues. V was trimmed by 3 bases and J by 6 bases, leaving 12 bases between them. This chain's CDR3 is CASSDQRMREQYF. The CDR3 DNA follows: TGTGCCAGCAGTGACCAGCGTATGCGCGAGCAGTACTTC.

This clone showed up just a few times. V is TRBV5-1 and J is TRBJ2-7; 7 positions match TRBD1. V dropped 4 bases and J dropped 2; count of bases not matched to a gene: 9. The CDR3 covers 15 residues. The germline V gene has CDR1 SGHRS and CDR2 YFSETQ. The CDR3 DNA reads as TGCGCCAGCAGCCTCTGGACAGGCGTTACCTACGAGCAGTACTTC. Encoded protein: CASSLWTGVTYEQYF.

The CDR3 DNA reads as TGTGCCAGCAGCTCCGCCCAAGCGGGAGACTACGAGCAGTACTTC. Translated: CASSSAQAGDYEQYF. The rearrangement joins TRBV5-6 to TRBJ2-7, with 8 bases fitting TRBD2. V lost 3 bases and J lost 3; bases outside the gene matches: 8. Germline-derived CDR1 and CDR2 are SGHDT and YYEEEE. The CDR3 runs 15 residues.

Note on this clone: Mismatch with germline at one junction end may stem from a read error. V and J are TRBV18 and TRBJ2-5; 8 nucleotides agree with TRBD1. The J call may be faulty, since TRBJ2-7 better matches the DNA end. Germline CDR1 KGHSH, CDR2 LQKENI. This CDR3 has 15 residues. The CDR3 DNA is TGTGCCAGCTCGCCACGCTCACAGGGGGGTTACGAGCAGTACTTC. As protein: CASSPRSQGGYEQYF.

The rearrangement uses TRBV7-6 and TRBJ2-1, with 11 bases fitting TRBD2. After removal of 4 bases from V and 5 bases from J, the junction contained 4 bases not matched to a gene. CDR1 is SGHVS, CDR2 FNYEAQ, per germline. The CDR3 is 15 residues long. As DNA, the CDR3 is TGTGCCAGCAGCTCACTAGCGGGAGCCCACAATGAGCAGTTCTTC. It yields the protein CASSSLAGAHNEQFF.

This chain connects TRBV5-4 to TRBJ2-1; 11 nucleotides match TRBD1. The J segment lost 9 bases and the V segment lost 5 bases, leaving 7 bases of the junction unmatched. This CDR3 contains 14 residues. CDR1 and CDR2 (germline): SGHNT, YYREEE (reference sequence). The CDR3 DNA sequence: TGTGCCAGCAGACCCGGGACAGGGGGGAGTGAGCAGTTCTTC. Translation: CASRPGTGGSEQFF. The whole variable domain, remainder taken from reference TRBV5-4 and TRBJ2-1, is ETGVTQSPTHLIKTRGQQVTLRCSSQSGHNTVSWYQQALGQGPQFIFQYYREEENGRGNFPPRFSGLQFPNYSSELNVNALELDDSALYLCASRPGTGGSEQFFGPGTRLTVL.

J is TRBJ1-4 and V is TRBV5-4; 7 bases line up with TRBD1. Unmatched junction bases numbered 6, after V lost 2 bases and J lost 5 bases. Germline V gives CDR1 SGHNT, CDR2 YYREEE (reference sequence). The CDR3 is 15 residues long. CDR3 bases: TGTGCCAGCAGCTTAGTGACAGGGCCGAATGAAAAACTGTTTTTT. Protein: CASSLVTGPNEKLFF.

The rearrangement links TRBV5-4 to TRBJ2-1; 8 bases map to TRBD2. Germline values: CDR1 SGHNT, CDR2 YYREEE (reference sequence). V gave up 0 bases and J gave up 7 bases; unmatched junction bases: 9. CDR3 length equals 16 residues. CDR3: CASSLVREGLENEQFF. The DNA for the CDR3 is TGTGCCAGCAGCTTGGTCCGGGAGGGCCTTGAAAATGAGCAGTTCTTC.

The rearrangement joins TRBV6-5 to TRBJ1-4; 7 bases agree with TRBD1. Germline CDR1 and CDR2: MNHEY and SVGAGI. V shed 0 bases, J shed 8 bases, and the junction held 9 bases outside the gene matches. There are 16 residues in the CDR3. The CDR3 spells CASSYSSDRVSEKLFF. The CDR3 DNA follows: TGTGCCAGCAGTTACTCGAGTGACAGGGTATCGGAAAAACTGTTTTTT.

This clone was seen a few times. This chain links TRBV15 with TRBJ1-2; D is ambiguous. CDR1 and CDR2 from the germline V gene are LNHNV and YYDKDF (reference sequence). The CDR3 totals 15 residues. V was shortened by 5 bases and J by 6 bases, with 19 bases between the two germline ends. CDR3 sequence: CATSLLRYLTDGYTF. For the CDR3, the DNA is TGTGCCACCAGCCTCCTCCGCTACCTAACAGATGGCTACACCTTC.

The genes are TRBV7-3 and TRBJ1-1, with TRBD1 matching 8 bases. CDR1 is SGHTA and CDR2 is FQGTGA in the germline V gene. CDR3 length equals 19 residues. The junction had 14 bases not matched to a gene; V was cut back by 2 bases and J by 0 bases. For the CDR3, the DNA is TGTGCCAGCAGCTTACTCCTTCAGGGGGCCCTGGGAATGAACACTGAAGCTTTCTTT. Protein product: CASSLLLQGALGMNTEAFF.

This clone was seen only a few times. The chain is built from TRBV6-1 and TRBJ2-7, with TRBD1 matching over 7 bases. In germline, CDR1 is MNHNS, CDR2 SASEGT. The CDR3 contains 15 residues. Trimming took 5 bases from V and 3 from J; bases not matched to a gene: 10. The DNA of the CDR3 is TGTGCCAGCAGTTTAGGACAGGCGGTGGGCTACGAGCAGTACGTC. Its protein is CASSLGQAVGYEQYV.

The CDR3: CASRFTMNTEAFF. The DNA for the CDR3 is TGTGCCAGCAGGTTTACTATGAACACTGAAGCTTTCTTT. This sequence joins TRBV2 and TRBJ1-1; unclear D gene. Germline V gene data show CDR1 as SNHLY and CDR2 as FYNNEI. The CDR3 length is 13 residues. Between the trimmed V and J ends, which lost 6 bases and 0 bases, there was a span of 8 bases.

This clone has just a few counts. The chain has TRBV30 and TRBJ1-1; D perhaps matches TRBD1 (5 bases). CDR3 length: 16 amino acids. Trimming cost V 2 bases and J 0 bases, with 16 bases left between them. The germline CDR1 and CDR2 sequences are GTSNPN and SVGIG (reference sequence). Written as DNA, the CDR3 is TGTGCCTGGAGTCCCCCCCAGGGCCTGATGAACACTGAAGCTTTCTTT. As protein: CAWSPPQGLMNTEAFF.

The chain is built from TRBV28 and TRBJ1-2; TRBD1 is a possible D gene (6 bases). The germline CDR1 and CDR2 sequences are MDHEN and SYDVKM. The CDR3 totals 15 residues. V gave up 9 bases and J gave up 8 bases, with 25 bases separating them. Here the CDR3 DNA reads TGTGCCAGTAGAGAACTTTACAGGGAATTCGGCGGCTACACCTTC. Residues: CASRELYREFGGYTF.

The chain has TRBV9 and TRBJ1-1; no definite D call. Germline CDR1 is SGDLS and CDR2 is YYNGEE. V was shortened by 2 bases and J by 11 bases, with 16 bases between the two germline ends. This CDR3 spans 13 amino acids. The CDR3 DNA follows: TGTGCCAGCAGCGTTACGAACCTCGGGAAGGCTTTCTTT. It is translated as CASSVTNLGKAFF.

Here the CDR3 DNA reads TGCACCAGCAGCCCCGGACAGGGGGCGACCAATCAGCCCCAGCATTTT. It codes for CTSSPGQGATNQPQHF. The chain has TRBV1 and TRBJ1-5; the table gives TRBD1 as D, unverified against the DNA. TRBV1 is annotated as a pseudogene. This CDR3 has 16 residues.